A selection of T cell receptor beta chains follows, all from one sample in a study of control samples from healthy donors and cancer patients. The protocol was immunoSEQ multiplex PCR, while the TCRdb copy is restricted to in-frame clones and leaves out a portion. The sample lists approximately 52,000 clones, 90% to 97% seen once, with about 1% in the top ten. The specimen sequenced was blood. The receptors originated from a woman aged 18-29 years in good health. Both conserved end residues are part of each CDR3. The D gene is left open where the match is weak. Some rows mark clone size as missing; the rest say once, few, many or name a class of expanded clone.

v_gene	abundance	d_gene	j_gene	CDR3aa	CDR3nt
TRBV5-4	once	TRBD2	TRBJ2-1	CASSSGLAGGNEQFF	TGTGCCAGCAGCTCTGGACTAGCGGGGGGAAATGAGCAGTTCTTC
TRBV7-9	-	-	TRBJ2-5	CASRGNRGGTETQYF	TGTGCCAGCAGGGGTAATCGAGGGGGGACAGAGACCCAGTACTTC
TRBV6-5	-	-	TRBJ2-6	CASNSGANVLTF	TGTGCCAGCAACTCTGGGGCCAACGTCCTGACTTTC
TRBV1	-	-	TRBJ2-3	CTSSQDWRLTSGGQTDTQYF	TGCACCAGCAGCCAAGATTGGCGGTTAACTAGCGGGGGGCAGACAGATACGCAGTATTTT
TRBV27	-	TRBD1	TRBJ1-2	CASSSTDRGLLRTAGYTF	TGTGCCAGCAGTTCTACCGACAGGGGGCTCCTCCGTACGGCAGGCTACACCTTC
TRBV11-2	once	-	TRBJ2-4	CASSSSTSKNIQYF	TGTGCCAGCAGCTCCTCCACCTCCAAAAACATTCAGTACTTC
TRBV6-5	-	TRBD1	TRBJ1-3	CASSGTAGSGNTIYF	TGTGCCAGCTCGGGGACAGCAGGCTCTGGAAACACCATATATTTT
TRBV4-1	-	TRBD2	TRBJ2-1	CASSQGSGGLYYNEQFF	TGCGCCAGCAGCCAAGGGAGCGGGGGGCTATATTACAATGAGCAGTTCTTC
TRBV2	-	-	TRBJ1-2	CASVIYSYGYTF	TGTGCCAGCGTCATATACTCCTATGGCTACACCTTC
TRBV18	-	-	TRBJ1-1	CASSPDTMNTEAFF	TGTGCCAGCTCACCAGATACGATGAACACTGAAGCTTTCTTT